Shown below are 15 T cell receptor beta chains from a single sample sequenced in a study of T cells after yellow fever vaccination (dated by TCRdb to about 2019). Library preparation was by 5' RACE. For sequencing, an Illumina NovaSeq 6000 was employed. Starting from the raw public reads, TCRdb applied fastp trimming at Q25, assembled clones with MiXCR and retained in-frame beta chains. Each CDR3 protein appears once, grouped with its most common genes and DNA. For this sample there are 100,000 to 150,000 distinct CDR3 sequences; about 8.4% appear just once. Almost 40% of the sample comes from the top ten. The sample's treatment or condition label is to be understood as: live attenuated yellow fever vaccine strain. The sample in question was CD8+ T cells sorted from PBMCs, obtained on the day of the yellow fever booster vaccination. The receptors come from a man aged 18-30 years who received the YFV17D yellow fever vaccine.

The table lists this clonotype with a few counts. The chain uses TRBV6-2 or TRBV6-3 and TRBJ2-5; D might be TRBD2 (6 bases). Germline loops: CDR1 MNHEY, CDR2 SVGEGT. This CDR3 has 14 residues. Between the trimmed V and J ends, which lost 6 bases and 0 bases, there was a span of 11 bases. This CDR3 reads CASRGLVYQETQYF. The DNA for the CDR3 is TGTGCCAGCAGGGGACTCGTGTACCAAGAGACCCAGTACTTC.

This clonotype came up many times. The chain combines TRBV29-1 with TRBJ2-5; 8 bases are shared with TRBD2. Trimming removed 2 bases from V and 5 bases from J; junction bases left unmatched: 7. CDR1 is SQVTM and CDR2 is ANQGSEA in the germline V gene. This CDR3 contains 14 residues. The CDR3, as DNA: TGCAGCGTTGAAAGAGCGGGGGCACTGGAGACCCAGTACTTC. Its protein is CSVERAGALETQYF.

The rearrangement uses TRBV7-9 and TRBJ1-1; D gene unclear. Per the germline V gene, CDR1 is SEHNR and CDR2 is FQNEAQ (reference sequence). Trimming took off 7 bases at V and 5 bases at J, with 17 bases between the two ends. The CDR3 runs to 14 residues. The CDR3 sequence: CASTPLVGSTEAFF. In DNA, the CDR3 is TGTGCCAGCACCCCTCTGGTGGGCTCGACTGAAGCTTTCTTT.

The rearrangement joins TRBV7-3 to TRBJ1-1; TRBD1 matches at 7 bases. From germline, CDR1 is SGHTA and CDR2 FQGTGA. V shed 5 bases, J shed 2 bases, and the junction held 8 bases outside the gene matches. The CDR3 runs 15 residues. CDR3 sequence: CASSHRGGKNTEAFF. CDR3 in DNA: TGTGCCAGCAGCCACAGGGGAGGGAAAAACACTGAAGCTTTCTTT. The full variable domain, with the rest looked up from reference TRBV7-3 and TRBJ1-1, is GAGVSQTPSNKVTEKGKYVELRCDPISGHTALYWYRQSLGQGPEFLIYFQGTGAADDSGLPNDRFFAVRPEGSVSTLKIQRTERGDSAVYLCASSHRGGKNTEAFFGQGTRLTVV.

This clonotype was observed once. The chain uses TRBV9 and TRBJ2-3; the match to TRBD2 covers 7 bases. CDR3 length: 15 amino acids. Germline values: CDR1 SGDLS, CDR2 YYNGEE. V lost 2 bases to trimming and J lost 2 bases; unmatched junction nucleotides: 5. The CDR3 loop reads CASSVSGRVTDTQYF. For the CDR3, the DNA is TGTGCCAGCAGCGTTTCTGGGAGGGTCACAGATACGCAGTATTTT.

This clonotype has a handful of counts. The chain is built from TRBV3-1 and TRBJ1-2, with D uncertain. The CDR3 extends over 15 amino acids. V shed 0 bases and J shed 4 bases, with 12 bases lying between them. The germline V gene encodes CDR1 LGHDT and CDR2 YNNKEL (reference sequence). CDR3 sequence: CASSQDRRPPYGYTF. The CDR3 DNA follows: TGTGCCAGCAGCCAAGACCGCCGGCCTCCCTATGGCTACACCTTC.

This clonotype was counted only a few times. The J gene is TRBJ2-1, the V gene TRBV7-6, with 11 positions matching TRBD1. J gave up 9 bases and V 5 bases, and 12 bases lay outside the gene matches. The CDR3 covers 16 residues. CDR1 is SGHVS, CDR2 FNYEAQ, per germline. The CDR3 spells CASSNPGQGVEAEQFF. In DNA, the CDR3 is TGTGCCAGCAGCAACCCGGGACAGGGGGTAGAGGCTGAGCAGTTCTTC. Drawing the rest from reference TRBV7-6 and TRBJ2-1, the complete variable domain is GAGVSQSPRYKVTKRGQDVALRCDPISGHVSLYWYRQALGQGPEFLTYFNYEAQQDKSGLPNDRFSAERPEGSISTLTIQRTEQRDSAMYRCASSNPGQGVEAEQFFGPGTRLTVL.

This clonotype was counted only a few times. This chain links TRBV3-1 with TRBJ2-7; either TRBD1 or TRBD2 may supply D (5 bases each). This CDR3 is built from 16 residues. Germline lookup yields CDR1 LGHDT and CDR2 YNNKEL (reference sequence). The V end was cut by 2 bases, the J end by 6 bases, with 20 bases between. The CDR3 protein is CASSQFHRDRTLEQYF. The CDR3 DNA follows: TGTGCCAGCAGCCAATTTCATCGGGACCGGACCCTCGAGCAGTACTTC.

This clonotype was recorded a few times. This rearrangement joins TRBV5-4 to TRBJ1-1; D may be TRBD1 (6 bases). Trimming left V 0 bases short and J 5 bases short, with 8 bases between. The V gene's germline CDR1 is SGHNT and CDR2 YYREEE (reference sequence). The CDR3 runs to 13 residues. DNA of the CDR3: TGTGCCAGCAGCTTGGAGGGGGTGACTGAAGCTTTCTTT. It is translated as CASSLEGVTEAFF.

V gene TRBV20-1 combines with J gene TRBJ1-6, with 9 bases aligning to TRBD1. The CDR3 spans 19 residues. V trimming: 6 bases; J trimming: 0 bases; junction bases outside the gene matches: 15. CDR1 DFQATT and CDR2 SNEGSKA come from the germline V gene (reference sequence). CDR3 sequence (DNA): TGCAGTGCAACCCTCCCGGGGACAGGGATGTCCTCCTATAATTCACCCCTCCACTTT. Its translation is CSATLPGTGMSSYNSPLHF.

This clonotype was counted at least ten times. The chain has TRBV7-2 and TRBJ2-3; 10 nucleotides line up with TRBD2. The germline V gene encodes CDR1 SGHTA and CDR2 FQGNSA. This CDR3 is 16 amino acids long. With V trimmed by 4 bases and J by 0 bases, 4 bases remained unmatched. DNA for the CDR3: TGTGCCAGCAGCTCACTAGCGGGAACTAGCACAGATACGCAGTATTTT. Its protein is CASSSLAGTSTDTQYF.

The chain employs TRBV9 and TRBJ2-1, with D perhaps TRBD1 (6 bases). Germline CDR1 and CDR2: SGDLS and YYNGEE. This CDR3 has 17 residues. V was pared by 2 bases and J by 0 bases, with 15 bases between. The CDR3 loop is CASSVEGVPSSYNEQFF. In DNA form, the CDR3 reads TGTGCCAGCAGCGTCGAGGGGGTCCCGAGCTCCTACAATGAGCAGTTCTTC.

Many counts were recorded for this clonotype. The V gene is TRBV12-5, the J gene TRBJ2-7; tentatively, D is TRBD2 (5 bases). Germline loops: CDR1 LGHNT, CDR2 FRNRAP. The CDR3 sequence is 13 residues long. Trimming shortened V by 3 bases and J by 0 bases, and 6 bases separated the two germline ends. Here the CDR3 reads CASGFGSSYEQYF. The CDR3 DNA is TGTGCTAGTGGTTTTGGGAGCTCCTACGAGCAGTACTTC.

There are many counts of this clonotype. The CDR3 region is CASNYRAGTEAFF. The CDR3 DNA reads as TGTGCCAGCAACTACAGGGCCGGCACTGAAGCTTTCTTT. The chain recombines TRBV25-1 with TRBJ1-1, with D possibly TRBD1 on 6 matching bases. Between the trimmed V and J ends, which lost 7 bases and 4 bases, there was a span of 13 bases. The CDR3 has 13 residues. Germline assignment: CDR1 MGHDK and CDR2 SYGVNS.

The genes are TRBV7-2 and TRBJ1-5; TRBD1 agrees at 7 bases. The CDR3 totals 15 residues. V lost 3 bases, J lost 3 bases, and 5 bases stayed unmatched. Germline loops: CDR1 SGHTA, CDR2 FQGNSA. CDR3 coding DNA: TGTGCCAGCAGCTTGAACAGGGGATTCAATCAGCCCCAGCATTTT. Protein: CASSLNRGFNQPQHF.